Listed below are T cell receptor beta chains from one sample, sequenced in a study of blood T cell repertoires in COVID-19. The protocol was immunoSEQ multiplex PCR, while the TCRdb copy is restricted to in-frame clones and leaves out a portion. Seen here are roughly 200,000 clones, around four fifths observed once, and the top ten hold 8.6%. Specimen: peripheral blood. Receptor source: a middle-aged man with active or convalescent COVID-19. The CDR3 runs from the conserved cysteine through the conserved F or W. The D gene is left open where the match is weak. Clone size is not always given. Where it is, it says once, few, many or a class for expanded clones.

TRBJ2-7,NA,few,TRBV3-1/TRBV3-2,TGTGCCAGCAGCCAAGATATCGGGATAAGCTCCTACGAGCAGTACTTC,CASSQDIGISSYEQYF
TRBJ1-6,NA,NA,TRBV11-2,TGTGCCAGCAGCTTAGCCCAGGGGCATATTCCCTCACCCCTCCACTTT,CASSLAQGHIPSPLHF
TRBJ2-1,TRBD1,once,TRBV30,TGTGCCTGGAGTACGGGACAGGGGGCCTACAATGAGCAGTTCTTC,CAWSTGQGAYNEQFF
TRBJ1-2,NA,once,TRBV19,TGTGCCAGTAGTCCATCAGAGGGTGTTAACTATGGCTACACCTTC,CASSPSEGVNYGYTF
TRBJ2-1,TRBD2,NA,TRBV27,TGTGCCAGCAGCGGACTAGCGGACAATGAGCAGTTCTTC,CASSGLADNEQFF
TRBJ2-2,NA,once,TRBV5-1,TGCGCCAGCGCTTCGAACGGTCCCTCGCGCACCGGGGAGCTGTTTTTT,CASASNGPSRTGELFF
TRBJ2-1,NA,NA,TRBV4-1,TGCGCCAGCAGCCAAGACATTAGCTCCTACAATGAGCAGTTCTTC,CASSQDISSYNEQFF
TRBJ2-1,TRBD2,NA,TRBV6-6,TGTGCCACAGGGACTAGCGGCTACAATGAGCAGTTCTTC,CATGTSGYNEQFF
TRBJ2-7,TRBD1,NA,TRBV18,TGTGCCAGCTCCCCCGGGACAGGATTATCGGACGAGCAGTACTTC,CASSPGTGLSDEQYF
TRBJ2-1,NA,NA,TRBV6-5,TGTGCCAGCAGTTACTCTGAGCTAGCCGATGAGCAGTTCTTC,CASSYSELADEQFF
TRBJ2-5,TRBD1,once,TRBV10-3,TGTGCCATCAGTGAGTCGCAGACAGGGCTAGAGACCCAGTACTTC,CAISESQTGLETQYF
TRBJ2-2,NA,NA,TRBV11-2,TGTGCCAGCAGCTGGAGCACCCGCGACACCGGGGAGCTGTTTTTT,CASSWSTRDTGELFF
TRBJ2-5,TRBD1,few,TRBV7-9,TGTGCCAGCAGCCCAATGGGGTCAGGGGGCCAAGAGACCCAGTACTTC,CASSPMGSGGQETQYF
TRBJ1-1,TRBD1,NA,TRBV7-9,TGTGCCAGCAGCTTAAGAGAGGGGGCGCTGAGTGAAGCTTTCTTT,CASSLREGALSEAFF
TRBJ2-7,TRBD1,NA,TRBV6-5,TGTGCCAGCAGCCCGACAGGGGCCGAGCAGTACTTC,CASSPTGAEQYF
TRBJ1-6,NA,NA,TRBV6-2/TRBV6-3,TGTGCCAGCAGTTACTCGAAGTTTGGGGGGTCACCCCTCCACTTT,CASSYSKFGGSPLHF
TRBJ1-1,NA,once,TRBV30,TGTGCCTGGATAGGCCGACTGACCTCCATGAACACTGAAGCTTTCTTT,CAWIGRLTSMNTEAFF
TRBJ2-5,NA,NA,TRBV18,TGTGCCAGCTCACCATGGGGCTTGAGGAAATCGGAAGAGACCCAGTACTTC,CASSPWGLRKSEETQYF
TRBJ2-7,TRBD2,NA,TRBV3-1/TRBV3-2,TGTGCCAGCAGCCGAAGCGGGGGCCCACGATACGAGCAGTACTTC,CASSRSGGPRYEQYF
TRBJ2-1,NA,NA,TRBV25-1,TGTGCCAGCAGTCCCTCGGGGGGCACGGGCAATGAGCAGTTCTTC,CASSPSGGTGNEQFF
TRBJ2-1,NA,NA,TRBV6-5,TGTGCCAGCAGTTACTCGGGCGGGTATGAGCAGTTCTTC,CASSYSGGYEQFF
TRBJ2-7,TRBD2,NA,TRBV2,TGTGCCAGTAGCAGTACTAGCGGGAGGTCCTACGAGCAGTACTTC,CASSSTSGRSYEQYF
TRBJ1-2,NA,NA,TRBV28,TGTGCCAGCAGTTCCTCGGGGAGGGGTGGTGGCTACACCTTC,CASSSSGRGGGYTF
TRBJ2-3,NA,NA,TRBV12-3/TRBV12-4,TGTGCCAGCAGTCCTAGCGCAGATACGCAGTATTTT,CASSPSADTQYF